The source of this T cell receptor beta chain is a study of T cell responses to AZD1222 COVID-19 vaccine. Study-level background: Combined were second doses at about 4 or about 12 weeks. Notes on the study in general: Spike-spanning, vaccine-associated CD4 TCRs were dominant at 160-218 and 743-854. Clonal diversity was possibly underestimated, and the donors were mostly white British, with more females. Baseline testing showed seropositivity in only six AZD1222 recipients.

Germline V gives CDR1 LGHDT, CDR2 YNNKEL (reference sequence). V was shortened by 4 bases and J by 1 base, with 8 bases between the two germline ends. The CDR3 extends over 14 amino acids. Of note for this clone: The antigen remains undetermined.

Some clones are missing from TCRdb's copy, which holds only in-frame ones; the method was immunoSEQ multiplex PCR. Of about 130,000 clones in the sample, 88% were seen once. The rearrangement joins TRBV3-1 (or the pseudogene TRBV3-2) to TRBJ1-5; D call uncertain. The sample was peripheral blood, taken on day 0 of AZD1222 vaccination. The clonotype was recovered from an adult in good health. The CDR3 DNA sequence: TGTGCCAGCAGCCCCACAAGGAGCAATCAGCCCCAGCATTTT. This codes for CASSPTRSNQPQHF.